The rows below give T cell receptor beta chains drawn from one sample of a study of blood T cell repertoires in COVID-19. The table came from immunoSEQ multiplex PCR; TCRdb's copy has only in-frame clones and leaves some out. This sample has more than 80,000 clones, with 70% to 80% found just once. Sequenced: peripheral blood. These receptors were obtained from a human donor in a cohort sampled during active COVID-19. CDR3s include the opening cysteine and the closing phenylalanine or tryptophan. D genes are given only for firm matches. Only some rows state a clone size, as once, few, many or a class for expanded clones.

TRBD1 TRBJ1-1 . TRBV6-6 CASSPGTALNTEAFF TGTGCCAGCAGCCCCGGGACAGCCTTGAACACTGAAGCTTTCTTT
. TRBJ2-7 . TRBV12-3/TRBV12-4 CASSLDSSDEQYF TGTGCCAGCAGTTTGGACTCCTCCGACGAGCAGTACTTC
. TRBJ1-3 . TRBV12-3/TRBV12-4 CASSLTAGNTIYF TGTGCCAGCAGTCTTACAGCTGGAAACACCATATATTTT
TRBD2 TRBJ2-5 . TRBV28 CASRSGGENGAGAQYF TGTGCCAGCCGAAGTGGGGGGGAAAACGGGGCCGGGGCCCAGTACTTC
TRBD1 TRBJ1-1 . TRBV18 CASSPPDRGLISEAFF TGTGCCAGCTCACCACCGGACAGGGGGCTTATCTCTGAAGCTTTCTTT
. TRBJ2-2 . TRBV4-1 CASSQPGGTGELFF TGCGCCAGCAGCCAACCTGGAGGGACCGGGGAGCTGTTTTTT
TRBD1 TRBJ1-2 . TRBV10-3 CAIGQGGYGYTF TGTGCCATAGGACAGGGAGGCTATGGCTACACCTTC
TRBD1 TRBJ2-1 . TRBV5-1 CASSLERTGSNEQFF TGCGCCAGCAGCTTGGAGCGGACAGGGAGTAATGAGCAGTTCTTC
TRBD1 TRBJ1-1 few TRBV13 CASTRTGSEAFF TGTGCCAGCACCCGGACAGGGTCTGAAGCTTTCTTT
TRBD2 TRBJ2-5 . TRBV7-6 CASSALAANQETQYF TGTGCCAGCAGCGCACTAGCGGCCAACCAAGAGACCCAGTACTTC
TRBD1 TRBJ1-2 few TRBV5-1 CASSLRSDRGGYTF TGCGCCAGCAGCTTGCGGTCCGACAGGGGTGGCTACACCTTC
TRBD1 TRBJ1-2 few TRBV3-1/TRBV3-2 CASSQVTGNGYTF TGTGCCAGCAGCCAAGTGACAGGGAATGGCTACACCTTC
. TRBJ2-2 once TRBV10-3 CAISNVGTGELFF TGTGCCATCAGCAACGTCGGGACCGGGGAGCTGTTTTTT
. TRBJ1-2 . TRBV28 CASSLGGGFGTGGGYTF TGTGCCAGCAGTTTAGGGGGAGGGTTCGGGACCGGAGGAGGCTACACCTTC
. TRBJ2-1 few TRBV3-1/TRBV3-2 CASSQDRVYNEQFF TGTGCCAGCAGCCAAGACAGGGTTTACAATGAGCAGTTCTTC
. TRBJ2-1 . TRBV27 CASSFLEQPNRHNEQFF TGTGCCAGCAGTTTTCTAGAGCAACCGAATAGGCACAATGAGCAGTTCTTC
. TRBJ1-1 . TRBV28 CASSLWTATEAFF TGTGCCAGCAGTTTATGGACAGCTACTGAAGCTTTCTTT
. TRBJ2-2 . TRBV21-1 CASRTGTGELFF TGTGCCAGCAGGACGGGGACCGGGGAGCTGTTTTTT